This T cell receptor (beta chain) was observed in a study of human T cells and chemical hapten exposure. About the research overall: Weekly diphenylcyclopropenone doses were given to patients' scalps across the approximately 24-week study.

The CDR3 sequence is 11 residues long. V shed 7 bases and J shed 4 bases, with 9 bases lying between them. CDR1 and CDR2 (germline): SQVTM, ANQGSEA. At least ten counts were recorded for this clonotype. Its matching antigen is unknown. Time point described: patch test 1, 2 weeks after DPC sensitization. Indicated treatment: therapeutic diphenylcyclopropenone sensitization with weekly scalp DPC. TCRdb processed the RACE reads anew with MiXCR; each CDR3 protein has one entry. The sample includes approximately 79,000 distinct CDR3 sequences, over 9% of them seen just once. Study-level points and caveats: Each of the donors had alopecia, so their immune responses may not resemble those of healthy people.

This TCR was recovered from a woman aged 45-59 years with alopecia areata. Some clones in this sample may be carry-over from other donors' samples. The chain employs TRBV29-1 and TRBJ2-3; D is unclear. Sequenced material: whole blood, taken in connection with sensitization to the hapten diphenylcyclopropenone (DPC). The CDR3 loop is CSAPKADTQYF. Written as DNA, the CDR3 is TGCAGCGCACCTAAAGCAGATACGCAGTATTTT.